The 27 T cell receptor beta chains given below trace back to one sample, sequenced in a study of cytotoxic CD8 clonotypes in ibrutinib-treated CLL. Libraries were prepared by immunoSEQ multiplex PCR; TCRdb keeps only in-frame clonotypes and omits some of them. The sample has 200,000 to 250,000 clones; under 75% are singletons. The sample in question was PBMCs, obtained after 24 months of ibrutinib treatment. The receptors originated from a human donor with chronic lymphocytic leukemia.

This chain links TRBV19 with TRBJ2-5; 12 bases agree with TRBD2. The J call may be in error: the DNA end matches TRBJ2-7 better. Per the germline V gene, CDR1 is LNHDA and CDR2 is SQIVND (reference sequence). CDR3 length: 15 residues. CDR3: CASSAGLAGPYEQYF. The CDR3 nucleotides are TGTGCCAGTAGTGCCGGACTAGCGGGACCCTACGAGCAGTACTTC.

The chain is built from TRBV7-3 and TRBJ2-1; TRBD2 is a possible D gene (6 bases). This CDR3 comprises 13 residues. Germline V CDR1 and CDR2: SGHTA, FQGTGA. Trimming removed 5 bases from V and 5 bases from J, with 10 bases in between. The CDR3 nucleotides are TGTGCCAGCAGCCCGGACTACAACAATGAGCAGTTCTTC. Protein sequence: CASSPDYNNEQFF.

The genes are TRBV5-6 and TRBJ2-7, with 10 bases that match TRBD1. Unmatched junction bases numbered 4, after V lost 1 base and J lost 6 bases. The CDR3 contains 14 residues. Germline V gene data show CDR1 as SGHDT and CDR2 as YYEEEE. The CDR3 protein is CASSLPDRGLEQYF. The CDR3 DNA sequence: TGTGCCAGCAGCTTGCCTGACAGGGGGCTCGAGCAGTACTTC.

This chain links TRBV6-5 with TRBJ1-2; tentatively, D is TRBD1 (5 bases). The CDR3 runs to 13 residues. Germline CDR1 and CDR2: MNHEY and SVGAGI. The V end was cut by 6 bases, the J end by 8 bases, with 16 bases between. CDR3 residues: CASSRPGTPGYTF. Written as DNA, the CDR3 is TGTGCCAGCAGCCGTCCCGGGACCCCAGGCTACACCTTC.

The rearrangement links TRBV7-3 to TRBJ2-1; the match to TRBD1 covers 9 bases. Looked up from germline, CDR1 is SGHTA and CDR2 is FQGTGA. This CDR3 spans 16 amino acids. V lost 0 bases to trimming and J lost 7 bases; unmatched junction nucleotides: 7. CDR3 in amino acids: CASSLTVTGGSNEQFF. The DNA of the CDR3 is TGTGCCAGCAGCTTAACAGTGACAGGGGGTTCGAATGAGCAGTTCTTC.

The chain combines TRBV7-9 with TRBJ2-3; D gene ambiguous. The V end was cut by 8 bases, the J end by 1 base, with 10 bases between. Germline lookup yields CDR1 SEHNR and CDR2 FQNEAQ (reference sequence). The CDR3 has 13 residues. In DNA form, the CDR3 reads TGTGCCAGCGAGCTTGAAGGCACAGATACGCAGTATTTT. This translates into CASELEGTDTQYF.

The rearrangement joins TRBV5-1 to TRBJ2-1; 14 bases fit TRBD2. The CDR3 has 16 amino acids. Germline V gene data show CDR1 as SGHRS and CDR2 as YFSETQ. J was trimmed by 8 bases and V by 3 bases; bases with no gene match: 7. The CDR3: CASSSGTSGRIDEQFF. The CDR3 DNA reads TGCGCCAGCAGCTCCGGGACTAGCGGGAGAATCGATGAGCAGTTCTTC.

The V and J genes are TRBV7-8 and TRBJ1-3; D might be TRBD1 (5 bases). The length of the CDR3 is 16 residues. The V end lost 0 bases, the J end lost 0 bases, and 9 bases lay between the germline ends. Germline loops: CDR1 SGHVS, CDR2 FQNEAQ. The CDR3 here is CASSLASGHSGNTIYF. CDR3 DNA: TGTGCCAGCAGCTTAGCGAGCGGACACTCTGGAAACACCATATATTTT. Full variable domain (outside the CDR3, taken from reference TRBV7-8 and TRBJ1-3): GAGVSQSPRYKVAKRGQDVALRCDPISGHVSLFWYQQALGQGPEFLTYFQNEAQLDKSGLPSDRFFAERPEGSVSTLKIQRTQQEDSAVYLCASSLASGHSGNTIYFGEGSWLTVV.

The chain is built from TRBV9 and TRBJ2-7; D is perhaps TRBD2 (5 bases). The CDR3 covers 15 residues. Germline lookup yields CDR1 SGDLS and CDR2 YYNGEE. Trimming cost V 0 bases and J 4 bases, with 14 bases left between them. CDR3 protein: CASSVGGGSIYEQYF. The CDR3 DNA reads TGTGCCAGCAGCGTAGGTGGTGGGAGTATTTACGAGCAGTACTTC.

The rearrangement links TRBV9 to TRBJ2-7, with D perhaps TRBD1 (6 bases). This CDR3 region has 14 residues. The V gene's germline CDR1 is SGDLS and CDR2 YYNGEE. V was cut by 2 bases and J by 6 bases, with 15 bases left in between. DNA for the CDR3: TGTGCCAGCAGCGTCATGGGACATTTGGGCGAGCAGTACTTC. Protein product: CASSVMGHLGEQYF.

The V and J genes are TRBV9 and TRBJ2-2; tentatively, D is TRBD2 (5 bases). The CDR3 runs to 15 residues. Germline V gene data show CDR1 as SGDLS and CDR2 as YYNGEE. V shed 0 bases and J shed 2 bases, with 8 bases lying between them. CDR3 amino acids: CASSVAGINTGELFF. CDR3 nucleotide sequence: TGTGCCAGCAGCGTAGCCGGGATTAACACCGGGGAGCTGTTTTTT.

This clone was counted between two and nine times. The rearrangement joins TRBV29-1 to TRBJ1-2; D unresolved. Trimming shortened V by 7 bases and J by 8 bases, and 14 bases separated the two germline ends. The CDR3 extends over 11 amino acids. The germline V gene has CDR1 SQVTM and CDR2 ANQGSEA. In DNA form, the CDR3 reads TGCAGCGCTGGAGGACGTCGCGGCTACACCTTC. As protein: CSAGGRRGYTF.

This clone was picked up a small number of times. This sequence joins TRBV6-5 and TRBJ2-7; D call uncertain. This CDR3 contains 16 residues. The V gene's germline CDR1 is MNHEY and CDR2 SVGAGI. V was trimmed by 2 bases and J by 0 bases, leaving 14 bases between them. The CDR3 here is CASSYSRMALSYEQYF. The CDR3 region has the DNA TGTGCCAGCAGTTACAGCCGGATGGCTCTCTCCTACGAGCAGTACTTC.

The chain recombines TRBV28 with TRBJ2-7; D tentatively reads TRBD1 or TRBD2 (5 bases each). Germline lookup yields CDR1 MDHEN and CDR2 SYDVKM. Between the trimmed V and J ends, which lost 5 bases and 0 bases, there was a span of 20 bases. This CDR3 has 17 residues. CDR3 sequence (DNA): TGTGCCAGCAGTGGGGGTCTGGAAGCGCCAACCTCCTACGAGCAGTACTTC. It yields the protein CASSGGLEAPTSYEQYF.

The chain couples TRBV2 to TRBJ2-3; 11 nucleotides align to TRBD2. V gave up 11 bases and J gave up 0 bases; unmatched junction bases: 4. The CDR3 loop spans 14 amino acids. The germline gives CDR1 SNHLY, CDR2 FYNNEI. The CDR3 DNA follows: TGTGCCGGACTAGCGGGTATAAGCACAGATACGCAGTATTTT. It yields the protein CAGLAGISTDTQYF.

The CDR3 DNA reads TGTGCCAGTGGAAGCGGAACCTACGAGCAGTACTTC. Amino acid sequence: CASGSGTYEQYF. The genes are TRBV2 and TRBJ2-7, with a tentative D call TRBD2 (5 bases). CDR3 length equals 12 residues. Germline values: CDR1 SNHLY, CDR2 FYNNEI. V was pared by 9 bases and J by 2 bases, with 11 bases between.

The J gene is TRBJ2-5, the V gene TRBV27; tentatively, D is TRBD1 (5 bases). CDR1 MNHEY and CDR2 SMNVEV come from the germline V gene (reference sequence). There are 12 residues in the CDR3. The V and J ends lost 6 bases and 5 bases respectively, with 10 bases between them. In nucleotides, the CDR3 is TGTGCCAGCAGAAGGGGTAGTGAGACCCAGTACTTC. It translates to CASRRGSETQYF.

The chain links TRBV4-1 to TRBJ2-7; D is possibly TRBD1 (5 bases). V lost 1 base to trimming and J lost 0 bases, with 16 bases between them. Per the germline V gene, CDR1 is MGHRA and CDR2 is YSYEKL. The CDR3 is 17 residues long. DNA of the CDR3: TGCGCCAGCAGCCAAGCTGAAGGGTACAGGAGCTCCTACGAGCAGTACTTC. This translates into CASSQAEGYRSSYEQYF.

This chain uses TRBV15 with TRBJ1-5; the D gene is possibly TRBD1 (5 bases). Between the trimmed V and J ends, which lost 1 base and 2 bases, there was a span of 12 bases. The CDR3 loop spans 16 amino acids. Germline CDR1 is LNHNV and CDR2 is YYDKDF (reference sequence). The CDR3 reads CATSRGSQGGNQPQHF. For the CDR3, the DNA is TGTGCCACCAGCAGAGGATCCCAGGGAGGCAATCAGCCCCAGCATTTT.

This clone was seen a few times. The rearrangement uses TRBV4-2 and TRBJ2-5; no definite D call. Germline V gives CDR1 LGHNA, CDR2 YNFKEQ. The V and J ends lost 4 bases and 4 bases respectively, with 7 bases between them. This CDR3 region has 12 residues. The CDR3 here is CASSRAGETQYF. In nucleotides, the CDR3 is TGTGCCAGCAGCCGAGCCGGAGAGACCCAGTACTTC.

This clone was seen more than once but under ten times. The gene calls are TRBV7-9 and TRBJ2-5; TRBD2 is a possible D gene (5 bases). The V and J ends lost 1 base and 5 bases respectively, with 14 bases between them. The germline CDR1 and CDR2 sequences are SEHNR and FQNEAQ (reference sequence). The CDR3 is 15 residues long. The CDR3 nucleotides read TGTGCCAGCAGCTTAGTGGGGAGAGACGGGGAGACCCAGTACTTC. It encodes CASSLVGRDGETQYF.

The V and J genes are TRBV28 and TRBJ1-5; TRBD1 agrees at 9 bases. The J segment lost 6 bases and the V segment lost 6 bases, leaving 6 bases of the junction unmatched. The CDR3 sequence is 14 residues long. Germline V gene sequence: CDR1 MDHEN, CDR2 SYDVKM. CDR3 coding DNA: TGTGCCAGCAGGCCGGGACAGGGAGGTCAGCCCCAGCATTTT. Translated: CASRPGQGGQPQHF.

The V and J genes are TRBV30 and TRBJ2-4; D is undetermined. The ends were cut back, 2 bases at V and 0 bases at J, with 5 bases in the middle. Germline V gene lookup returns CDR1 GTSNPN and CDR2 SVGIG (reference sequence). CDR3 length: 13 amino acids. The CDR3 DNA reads TGTGCCTGGAGTTCTGGAGCCAAAAACATTCAGTACTTC. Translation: CAWSSGAKNIQYF.

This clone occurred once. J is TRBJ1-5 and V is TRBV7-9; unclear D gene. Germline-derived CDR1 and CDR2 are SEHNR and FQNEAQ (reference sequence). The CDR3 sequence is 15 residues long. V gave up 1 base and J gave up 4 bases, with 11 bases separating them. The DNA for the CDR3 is TGTGCCAGCAGCTTAGAGGTAGGACCGAATCAGCCCCAGCATTTT. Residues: CASSLEVGPNQPQHF.

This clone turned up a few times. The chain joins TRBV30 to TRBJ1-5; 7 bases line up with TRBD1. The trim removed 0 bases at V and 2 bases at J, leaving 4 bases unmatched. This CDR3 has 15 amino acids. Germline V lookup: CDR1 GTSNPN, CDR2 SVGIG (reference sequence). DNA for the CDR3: TGTGCCTGGAGTGTACGAGGGACAGGCAATCAGCCCCAGCATTTT. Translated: CAWSVRGTGNQPQHF.

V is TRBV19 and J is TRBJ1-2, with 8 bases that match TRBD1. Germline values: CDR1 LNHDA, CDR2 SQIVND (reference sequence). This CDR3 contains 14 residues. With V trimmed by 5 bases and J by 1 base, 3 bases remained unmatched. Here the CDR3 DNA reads TGTGCCAGTAGTCACAGGGGGAGTAACTATGGCTACACCTTC. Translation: CASSHRGSNYGYTF.

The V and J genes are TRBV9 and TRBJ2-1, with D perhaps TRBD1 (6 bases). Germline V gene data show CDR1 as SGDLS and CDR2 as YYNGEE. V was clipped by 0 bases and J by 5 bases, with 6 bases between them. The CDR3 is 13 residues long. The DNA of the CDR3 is TGTGCCAGCAGCGTAGAGGGGGACAATGAGCAGTTCTTC. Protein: CASSVEGDNEQFF.